Listed below are T cell receptor beta chains from one sample, sequenced in a study of cytomegalovirus exposure and HLA in healthy donors. TCRdb's copy holds only in-frame clones and misses some; the assay was immunoSEQ multiplex PCR. Altogether about 150,000 clones are present, over 75% being singletons, with the ten largest covering approximately 5.6%. The sample comprised PBMCs. These receptors originate from a woman in her 40s in good health and CMV-seropositive. Both conserved end residues are part of each CDR3. A D gene is named only where the DNA matches it firmly. Some rows mark clone size as missing; the rest say once, few, many or name a class of expanded clone.

j_call d_call clone_size v_call cdr3_nt cdr3_aa
TRBJ2-2 - - TRBV9 TGTGCCAGCAGCGACTGGGGGGGGGCATCGGTCACCGGGGAGCTGTTTTTT CASSDWGGASVTGELFF
TRBJ2-1 TRBD2 - TRBV9 TGTGCCAGCAGCGCCCCTTCAGGGCGGGAGGGCGTCTACAATGAGCAGTTCTTC CASSAPSGREGVYNEQFF
TRBJ1-4 - - TRBV6-5 TGTGCCAGCAGTTACTCACAGGAAAATGAAAAACTGTTTTTT CASSYSQENEKLFF
TRBJ2-5 - few TRBV28 TGTGCCAGCAGTTTCAGGGAGACCCAGTACTTC CASSFRETQYF
TRBJ1-4 TRBD1 - TRBV5-4 TGTGCCAGCAGCTTACAGGGGGCGGGTGAAAAACTGTTTTTT CASSLQGAGEKLFF
TRBJ2-3 TRBD2 - TRBV9 TGTGCCAGCAGCGTAGCTACGGGGCGGGAGGCCACCACGGGTACGCAGTATTTT CASSVATGREATTGTQYF
TRBJ2-7 - - TRBV19 TGTGCCAGTAGTCCTAGACAGGACGAGCAGTACTTC CASSPRQDEQYF
TRBJ2-1 TRBD2 - TRBV11-3 TGTGCCAGCAGCTTAGTGGTAGCGGGATACAATGAGCAGTTCTTC CASSLVVAGYNEQFF
TRBJ2-7 - - TRBV11-3 TGTGCCAGCAGCGCCAAGGACAGCTACGAGCAGTACTTC CASSAKDSYEQYF
TRBJ2-1 TRBD1 - TRBV5-1 TGCGCCAGCAGCGTCGGGACAGGGAGTAATGAGCAGTTCTTC CASSVGTGSNEQFF
TRBJ2-7 TRBD2 - TRBV28 TGTGCCAGCAGTTATCTAGCGGGATATCCCCTTTACGAGCAGTACTTC CASSYLAGYPLYEQYF
TRBJ2-3 TRBD2 few TRBV5-1 TGCGCCAGCAGCGCGGGACTAGGGGGCACAGATACGCAGTATTTT CASSAGLGGTDTQYF
TRBJ2-5 - - TRBV2 TGTGCCAGCAGCCGAGGAGGTGGTGACCGGTTTGGCCAAGAGACCCAGTACTTC CASSRGGGDRFGQETQYF
TRBJ2-1 TRBD2 few TRBV5-1 TGCGCCAGCAGCTTGTTACCGGCGGGAGGACCTTACAATGAGCAGTTCTTC CASSLLPAGGPYNEQFF
TRBJ2-6 TRBD1 - TRBV9 TGTGCCAGCAGCGTAGAAGGGACGGGGGACAGGGATTTCTCTGGGGCCAACGTCCTGACTTTC CASSVEGTGDRDFSGANVLTF
TRBJ1-6 TRBD1 - TRBV19 TGTGCCAGTAAGAGAGGGGGCGCGGGAAATTCACCCCTCCACTTT CASKRGGAGNSPLHF